Following are 30 T cell receptor beta chains from one sample sequenced in a study of spatial heterogeneity in lung cancer. Sample time point: blood at routine non-recurrence follow-up after resection. Whole RNA from tumor, nontumor lung or frozen PBMC was sequenced unsorted. Each CDR3 protein gets one entry after TCRdb re-called the 5' RACE reads with MiXCR. The sample shows 51,000 or so distinct CDR3 sequences, around 7% of them seen only once. The sequencing here drew on PBMCs, taken at follow-up. Receptors originate from a female donor with early-stage non-small cell lung cancer.

This clonotype was picked up many times. The chain links TRBV11-2 to TRBJ2-7; D is ambiguous. The CDR3 sequence is 13 residues long. Germline loops: CDR1 SGHAT, CDR2 FQNNGV. The ends were cut back, 5 bases at V and 4 bases at J, with 12 bases in the middle. DNA for the CDR3: TGTGCCAGCAGCCGGGCGGAAGGGTACGAGCAGTACTTC. Its protein product is CASSRAEGYEQYF.

In this sample, this clonotype is medium-sized. The chain uses TRBV11-2 and TRBJ2-5; D could derive from TRBD1 or TRBD2 (6 bases each). Per the germline V gene, CDR1 is SGHAT and CDR2 is FQNNGV. The CDR3 is made up of 13 amino acids. V gave up 8 bases and J gave up 5 bases, with 15 bases separating them. The CDR3 region is CASLFGGEETQYF. The CDR3 bases are TGTGCCAGCCTCTTCGGGGGCGAGGAGACCCAGTACTTC.

The table lists this clonotype with many counts. This sequence joins TRBV20-1 and TRBJ2-3; 7 bases match TRBD1. Germline CDR1 reads DFQATT; CDR2 reads SNEGSKA (reference sequence). The CDR3 runs to 16 residues. Trimming at V came to 0 bases and at J to 6 bases, leaving 12 bases not matched to a gene. The DNA for the CDR3 is TGCAGTGCTAGAGATCAGGGACAGCTCTCGGGCGATACGCAGTATTTT. Its translation: CSARDQGQLSGDTQYF.

The chain has TRBV18 and TRBJ1-2; weak D call: TRBD1 (5 bases). CDR1 KGHSH and CDR2 LQKENI come from the germline V gene. There are 15 residues in the CDR3. Trimming removed 4 bases at V and 0 bases at J, with 12 bases between. The CDR3 loop is CASSLTDSPNYGYTF. As DNA, the CDR3 is TGTGCCAGCTCACTGACTGACAGCCCTAACTATGGCTACACCTTC.

This clonotype was counted many times. The chain has TRBV5-5 and TRBJ2-3; TRBD2 might be the D (6 bases). V gave up 1 base and J gave up 3 bases, with 12 bases separating them. Looked up from germline, CDR1 is SGHKS and CDR2 is YYEKEE (reference sequence). This CDR3 is 15 amino acids long. CDR3 nucleotides: TGTGCCAGCAGCTTGTGGGGGGATGGAACAGATACGCAGTATTTT. Its protein product is CASSLWGDGTDTQYF.

This clonotype occurred many times. An end of the junction differs from the germline gene, which may be a read error. The CDR3 bases are TGTGCGAGCAGGGGGGCCCAATCCTACAATGAGCAGTTCTTC. This encodes CASRGAQSYNEQFF. This sequence joins TRBV12-3 or TRBV12-4 and TRBJ2-1; D may be TRBD1 (7 bases). The CDR3 covers 14 residues.

In this sample, this clonotype turned up a few times. This rearrangement joins TRBV6-2 or TRBV6-3 to TRBJ1-4; D may be TRBD1 (5 bases). This CDR3 comprises 12 residues. Deletions cut 7 bases from V and 8 bases from J, with 11 bases between. Germline CDR1 is MNHEY and CDR2 is SVGEGT. The CDR3 spells CASKPRGEKLFF. CDR3 nucleotide sequence: TGTGCCAGCAAGCCCCGGGGGGAAAAACTGTTTTTT.

There are a few counts of this clonotype. CDR3 residues: CASSPSFGNTGELFF. The CDR3 nucleotides are TGTGCCAGCAGCCCTTCGTTCGGGAACACCGGGGAGCTGTTTTTT. The V gene is TRBV14, the J gene TRBJ2-2; D gene ambiguous. Trimming pared 4 bases from V and 1 base from J, leaving 10 bases between. Germline assignment: CDR1 SGHDN and CDR2 FVKESK. The CDR3 consists of 15 residues.

This clonotype was counted at least ten times. CDR3 protein: CASSQPGRKKQETQYF. The CDR3 DNA is TGTGCCAGCAGCCAACCGGGACGCAAAAAACAAGAGACCCAGTACTTC. The chain couples TRBV7-9 to TRBJ2-5; tentatively, D is TRBD1 or TRBD2 (5 bases each). The CDR3 sequence is 16 residues long. Trimming took off 5 bases at V and 2 bases at J, with 18 bases between the two ends. The germline CDR1 and CDR2 sequences are SEHNR and FQNEAQ (reference sequence).

The chain links TRBV25-1 to TRBJ2-3; 8 nucleotides match TRBD1. This CDR3 is 15 amino acids long. J gave up 7 bases and V 3 bases, and 9 bases lay outside the gene matches. Germline CDR1 and CDR2: MGHDK and SYGVNS. The CDR3 sequence is CASSEAGQGAYTQYF. The DNA of the CDR3 is TGTGCCAGCAGTGAGGCGGGGCAGGGGGCCTATACGCAGTATTTT.

This clonotype came up a few times. The chain is built from TRBV2 and TRBJ2-3; 7 bases match TRBD2. V dropped 7 bases and J dropped 2; count of bases not matched to a gene: 9. This CDR3 has 15 residues. CDR1 and CDR2 from the germline V gene are SNHLY and FYNNEI. Here the CDR3 reads CASTERGLTTDTQYF. In DNA, the CDR3 is TGTGCCAGCACCGAGCGGGGCCTAACCACAGATACGCAGTATTTT.

This clonotype was observed at least ten times. The genes are TRBV6-5 and TRBJ2-7; 11 bases map to TRBD1. Germline V gene data show CDR1 as MNHEY and CDR2 as SVGAGI. Germline trimming cut 0 bases from V and 2 bases from J; bases unmatched to any gene: 3. This CDR3 spans 16 amino acids. In nucleotides, the CDR3 is TGTGCCAGCAGTTACTCCTTGGGACAGGGGGCCTACGAGCAGTACTTC. Protein product: CASSYSLGQGAYEQYF.

The chain links TRBV20-1 to TRBJ1-5, with D tentatively TRBD1 (6 bases). The V and J ends lost 3 bases and 6 bases respectively, with 15 bases between them. This CDR3 is 14 amino acids long. The germline gives CDR1 DFQATT, CDR2 SNEGSKA (reference sequence). The CDR3 DNA reads TGCAGTGCTAGTAGGGGGAGGATAGGTCAGCCCCAGCATTTT. Residues: CSASRGRIGQPQHF.

This clonotype was seen a handful of times. This chain connects TRBV19 to TRBJ1-2; no clear D. CDR1 is LNHDA and CDR2 is SQIVND in the germline V gene (reference sequence). The CDR3 runs to 14 residues. V was shortened by 5 bases and J by 4 bases, with 14 bases between the two germline ends. Written as DNA, the CDR3 is TGTGCCAGTAGTTCACGCCCCGAGGGCTATGGCTACACCTTC. Translation gives CASSSRPEGYGYTF.

The gene calls are TRBV7-8 and TRBJ1-2; TRBD1 might be the D (5 bases). The germline gives CDR1 SGHVS, CDR2 FQNEAQ. V was trimmed by 4 bases and J by 5 bases, leaving 8 bases between them. The CDR3 extends over 12 amino acids. The CDR3 is CASSSREYGYTF. CDR3 nucleotide sequence: TGTGCCAGCAGCTCCAGGGAATATGGCTACACCTTC. Based on the CDR3 plus reference TRBV7-8 and TRBJ1-2, the full variable domain is GAGVSQSPRYKVAKRGQDVALRCDPISGHVSLFWYQQALGQGPEFLTYFQNEAQLDKSGLPSDRFFAERPEGSVSTLKIQRTQQEDSAVYLCASSSREYGYTFGSGTRLTVV.

The J gene is TRBJ1-1, the V gene TRBV6-2 or TRBV6-3, with D possibly being TRBD1 (6 bases). The CDR3 covers 15 residues. In germline, CDR1 is MNHEY, CDR2 SVGEGT. The V and J ends lost 5 bases and 6 bases respectively, with 19 bases between them. The CDR3: CASSENLQGGAEAFF. The CDR3 DNA is TGTGCCAGCAGTGAGAACTTACAGGGCGGGGCTGAAGCTTTCTTT.

This clonotype was detected ten times or more. The CDR3 spells CASSSRHAVANYGYTF. CDR3 coding DNA: TGTGCCAGCAGTTCCCGACACGCAGTAGCTAACTATGGCTACACCTTC. This rearrangement joins TRBV27 to TRBJ1-2, with D uncertain. The ends were cut back, 4 bases at V and 0 bases at J, with 15 bases in the middle. CDR3 length: 16 residues. Germline V lookup: CDR1 MNHEY, CDR2 SMNVEV (reference sequence).

The chain has TRBV4-3 and TRBJ1-2; TRBD1 matches at 9 bases. V shed 4 bases and J 3 bases; nucleotides not matched to a gene: 6. Germline V CDR1 and CDR2: LGHNA, YSLEER. The CDR3 covers 15 residues. The CDR3 region is CASSPYRGQDYGYTF. The CDR3, as DNA: TGCGCCAGCAGCCCCTACAGGGGGCAGGACTATGGCTACACCTTC.

This clonotype has only a few counts. The chain links TRBV10-3 to TRBJ2-7; D may be TRBD1 (6 bases). Trimming stripped 5 bases from V and 0 bases from J, with 14 bases between. CDR3 length: 15 residues. In germline, CDR1 is ENHRY, CDR2 SYGVKD. The CDR3 sequence: CAISPRQAASYEQYF. The CDR3 nucleotides read TGTGCCATCAGTCCCAGACAGGCAGCCTCCTACGAGCAGTACTTC.

There are a few counts of this clonotype. The chain links TRBV28 to TRBJ2-2; D gene uncertain. This CDR3 has 12 amino acids. Germline CDR1 and CDR2: MDHEN and SYDVKM. Trimming removed 7 bases from V and 7 bases from J, with 10 bases in between. The CDR3 DNA is TGTGCCAGCACTTGGAATGGCGGGGAGCTGTTTTTT. Translating it yields CASTWNGGELFF.

This clonotype has more than one count but fewer than ten. This rearrangement joins TRBV5-4 to TRBJ2-1; 9 bases are shared with TRBD2. The CDR3 sequence is 14 residues long. Trimming at V came to 0 bases and at J to 8 bases, leaving 3 bases not matched to a gene. The V gene's germline CDR1 is SGHNT and CDR2 YYREEE (reference sequence). The CDR3 DNA follows: TGTGCCAGCAGCTTGGCTAGCGGGGCATATGAGCAGTTCTTC. The encoded protein is CASSLASGAYEQFF.

This clonotype was counted many times. The chain joins TRBV20-1 to TRBJ2-7; D might be TRBD1 (6 bases). Germline V gene data show CDR1 as DFQATT and CDR2 as SNEGSKA (reference sequence). The CDR3 consists of 14 residues. Trimming took 1 base from V and 4 from J, leaving 14 bases between them. The CDR3 bases are TGCAGTGCTAGAGGTCACAGGGCGAATTACGAGCAGTACTTC. As protein: CSARGHRANYEQYF.

This clonotype was counted between two and nine times. The V gene is TRBV18, the J gene TRBJ1-5; 8 bases align to TRBD1. The V gene's germline CDR1 is KGHSH and CDR2 LQKENI. This CDR3 region has 14 residues. V dropped 6 bases and J dropped 3; count of bases not matched to a gene: 4. Here the CDR3 reads CASSVDRDNQPQHF. For the CDR3, the DNA is TGTGCCAGCTCTGTGGACAGGGACAATCAGCCCCAGCATTTT.

This clonotype was detected ten times or more. This chain links TRBV18 with TRBJ2-7; no definite D call. Looked up from germline, CDR1 is KGHSH and CDR2 is LQKENI. The CDR3 is 16 amino acids. The V end lost 1 base, the J end lost 2 bases, and 15 bases lay between the germline ends. The CDR3: CASSPLPRPKAYEQYF. CDR3 sequence (DNA): TGTGCCAGCTCACCACTTCCGAGACCGAAAGCCTACGAGCAGTACTTC.

This clonotype appeared many times. This chain joins TRBV3-1 and TRBJ1-1, with D possibly TRBD1 on 5 matching bases. Trimming removed 2 bases from V and 1 base from J, with 8 bases in between. Germline V lookup: CDR1 LGHDT, CDR2 YNNKEL (reference sequence). The length of the CDR3 is 14 residues. In DNA, the CDR3 is TGTGCCAGCAGCCAACTCACAGGGAACACTGAAGCTTTCTTT. As protein: CASSQLTGNTEAFF.

Ten or more counts support this clonotype. This sequence joins TRBV5-1 and TRBJ2-3; 10 bases fit TRBD2. The CDR3 runs to 15 residues. CDR1 is SGHRS, CDR2 YFSETQ, per germline. Germline trimming cut 0 bases from V and 3 bases from J; bases unmatched to any gene: 1. The CDR3, as DNA: TGCGCCAGCAGCTTGGCACTAGCGGGGACAGATACGCAGTATTTT. It codes for CASSLALAGTDTQYF.

This clonotype was detected only a few times. The chain recombines TRBV20-1 with TRBJ1-3; the D is unclear. CDR1 DFQATT and CDR2 SNEGSKA come from the germline V gene (reference sequence). This CDR3 spans 14 amino acids. Between the trimmed V and J ends, which lost 0 bases and 12 bases, there was a span of 18 bases. The CDR3 here is CSARDQTATGVIYF. The CDR3, as DNA: TGCAGTGCTAGAGATCAAACCGCCACGGGTGTCATATATTTT.

The table lists this clonotype with a few counts. The rearrangement uses TRBV6-5 and TRBJ2-5, with D perhaps being TRBD1 or TRBD2 (6 bases each). The CDR3 is 14 residues long. Trimming removed 4 bases from V and 7 bases from J, with 16 bases in between. Germline V gene data show CDR1 as MNHEY and CDR2 as SVGAGI. The CDR3 loop is CASSWNRAGGTQYF. DNA for the CDR3: TGTGCCAGCAGTTGGAACAGGGCCGGGGGGACCCAGTACTTC.

This clonotype was seen a handful of times. The chain carries TRBV5-1 and TRBJ2-2; perhaps TRBD2 as D (5 bases). There are 15 residues in the CDR3. Germline V gene data show CDR1 as SGHRS and CDR2 as YFSETQ. V lost 4 bases to trimming and J lost 2 bases, with 12 bases between them. CDR3: CASSPSGPNTGELFF. The CDR3 nucleotides read TGCGCCAGCAGCCCAAGCGGTCCCAACACCGGGGAGCTGTTTTTT. The entire variable domain, with the rest obtained from reference TRBV5-1 and TRBJ2-2, is as follows: KAGVTQTPRYLIKTRGQQVTLSCSPISGHRSVSWYQQTPGQGLQFLFEYFSETQRNKGNFPGRFSGRQFSNSRSEMNVSTLELGDSALYLCASSPSGPNTGELFFGEGSRLTVL.

This clonotype was found many times. One end of the junction fails to match germline, which may point to a read error. The V call is TRBV2, the J call TRBJ2-3, with D perhaps given as TRBD1 or TRBD2 (5 bases each). CDR1 and CDR2 from the germline V gene are SNHLY and FYNNEI. The CDR3 consists of 14 residues. The CDR3 loop reads CASCEQGGTDTQYF. The CDR3 DNA reads as TGTGCCAGCTGTGAGCAGGGAGGCACAGATACGCAGTATTTT. Complete variable domain (other parts from reference TRBV2 and TRBJ2-3): EPEVTQTPSHQVTQMGQEVILRCVPISNHLYFYWYRQILGQKVEFLVSFYNNEISEKSEIFDDQFSVERPDGSNFTLKIRSTKLEDSAMYFCASCEQGGTDTQYFGPGTRLTVL.